This T cell receptor (beta chain) was found in a study of early T cells in non-severe SARS-CoV-2 infection. TCRdb analysed the 5' RACE reads with MiXCR anew, one entry per CDR3 protein. The repertoire holds approximately 69,000 distinct CDR3 sequences, around 11% seen once, with around 6.3% in the top ten. CDR3 length equals 12 residues. CDR1 and CDR2 from the germline V gene are DFQATT and SNEGSKA (reference sequence). V was pared by 6 bases and J by 6 bases, with 3 bases of the junction left unmatched. This clonotype was recorded at least ten times. The chain recombines TRBV20-1 with TRBJ2-2; 8 bases are a match to TRBD1. Specimen: whole blood. The TCR comes from an adult who was a healthcare worker with PCR-confirmed SARS-CoV-2 infection or an uninfected control (not recorded which). For the CDR3, the DNA is TGCAGTGCCATGACAGGGGCCGGGGAGCTGTTTTTT. Protein sequence: CSAMTGAGELFF.